One and the same sample provided the 32 T cell receptor beta chains below, sequenced in a study of T cells after yellow fever vaccination. TCRdb re-derived calls from the 5' RACE reads in MiXCR, one entry per CDR3 protein. The sample records approximately 510,000 distinct CDR3 sequences, 21% being singletons. The sequencing used PBMCs, collected more than 20 days after the first yellow fever vaccination. These receptor sequences come from a man between 18 and 29 years old who received the YFV17D yellow fever vaccine.

The chain links TRBV4-2 to TRBJ2-1; 9 bases match TRBD2. The V gene end was trimmed by 2 bases and the J gene end by 5 bases; junction bases not matched to a gene: 7. The CDR3 has 16 residues. CDR1 and CDR2 (germline): LGHNA, YNFKEQ. CDR3 sequence: CASSQSSLAGNNEQFF. The CDR3, as DNA: TGTGCCAGCAGCCAAAGTTCGCTAGCGGGAAACAATGAGCAGTTCTTC.

As DNA, the CDR3 is TGCAGTGCTAGAGATCTCGGAGGGGGCACCGTGAAACTGTTTTTT. Its protein product is CSARDLGGGTVKLFF. The chain uses TRBV20-1 and TRBJ1-4; TRBD1 agrees at 7 bases. V trimming: 0 bases; J trimming: 11 bases; junction bases outside the gene matches: 12. This CDR3 spans 15 amino acids. The germline CDR1 and CDR2 sequences are DFQATT and SNEGSKA (reference sequence).

This clonotype was seen a few times. The chain joins TRBV6-1 to TRBJ2-5; 8 bases match TRBD1. The CDR3 has 15 amino acids. CDR1 is MNHNS, CDR2 SASEGT, per germline. J was trimmed by 5 bases and V by 7 bases; bases with no gene match: 12. CDR3 nucleotide sequence: TGTGCCAGCAAGCGACAGGGGATGAACCGTGAGACCCAGTACTTC. This gives the protein CASKRQGMNRETQYF.

The chain employs TRBV6-5 and TRBJ1-1; no clear D. Germline CDR1 and CDR2: MNHEY and SVGAGI. V was cut by 2 bases and J by 4 bases, with 11 bases left in between. The CDR3 spans 14 residues. CDR3 nucleotides: TGTGCCAGCAGTTACGCAAACTCGGGCACTGAAGCTTTCTTT. Its translation: CASSYANSGTEAFF.

This clonotype was detected only a few times. The CDR3 loop is CASSPGPTYEQYF. CDR3 nucleotide sequence: TGTGCCAGCAGTCCCGGACCGACCTACGAGCAGTACTTC. The chain employs TRBV6-1 and TRBJ2-7, with unresolved D. The CDR3 is 13 amino acids. The ends were cut back, 5 bases at V and 2 bases at J, with 10 bases in the middle. Per germline, CDR1 MNHNS and CDR2 SASEGT.

This clonotype was seen more than once but under ten times. CDR3 sequence: CSLAGGAEETQYF. CDR3 coding DNA: TGCAGTCTAGCGGGGGGGGCCGAAGAGACCCAGTACTTC. This chain joins TRBV20-1 and TRBJ2-5, with TRBD2 identical over 12 bases. Germline CDR1 and CDR2: DFQATT and SNEGSKA (reference sequence). V lost 8 bases and J lost 3; bases outside the gene matches: 4. CDR3 length: 13 residues.

This clonotype was detected ten times or more. V and J are TRBV15 and TRBJ1-6; a weak D match, TRBD1 (6 bases). V shed 1 base and J shed 11 bases, with 24 bases lying between them. The germline gives CDR1 LNHNV, CDR2 YYDKDF (reference sequence). The CDR3 runs to 18 residues. CDR3 DNA: TGTGCCACCAGCAGAGGGGGACCCAGGGGTACGGTGTCTGCACCCCTCCACTTT. This gives the protein CATSRGGPRGTVSAPLHF.

This clonotype was recorded a few times. This chain joins TRBV29-1 and TRBJ1-1; perhaps TRBD1 as D (6 bases). The CDR3 totals 15 residues. Germline assignment: CDR1 SQVTM and CDR2 ANQGSEA. Trimming cost V 4 bases and J 0 bases, with 15 bases left between them. CDR3: CSVGAGALLNTEAFF. CDR3 DNA: TGCAGCGTTGGGGCGGGGGCCTTGTTGAACACTGAAGCTTTCTTT. The variable domain in full, completed from reference TRBV29-1 and TRBJ1-1, reads SAVISQKPSRDICQRGTSLTIQCQVDSQVTMMFWYRQQPGQSLTLIATANQGSEATYESGFVIDKFPISRPNLTFSTLTVSNMSPEDSSIYLCSVGAGALLNTEAFFGQGTRLTVV.

This clonotype has only a few counts. The chain links TRBV7-9 to TRBJ2-7, with D tentatively TRBD1 (5 bases). This CDR3 contains 14 residues. Germline values: CDR1 SEHNR, CDR2 FQNEAQ (reference sequence). The V end lost 5 bases, the J end lost 4 bases, and 15 bases lay between the germline ends. CDR3 in DNA: TGTGCCAGCAGCCAACTTACGACAGTGTACGAGCAGTACGTC. Translated: CASSQLTTVYEQYV.

The chain is built from TRBV20-1 and TRBJ2-1, with D possibly being TRBD2 (7 bases). The germline gives CDR1 DFQATT, CDR2 SNEGSKA (reference sequence). With 2 bases removed from V and 10 bases from J, the gap between germline ends came to 21 bases. This CDR3 spans 15 amino acids. This CDR3 reads CSARKLAGRGGEQFF. The CDR3, as DNA: TGCAGTGCTAGAAAACTAGCTGGGAGGGGGGGCGAGCAGTTCTTC.

The rearrangement joins TRBV27 to TRBJ2-1; 7 bases align to TRBD2. The CDR3 covers 16 residues. The V and J ends lost 6 bases and 7 bases, in that order; junction bases with no gene match: 15. Germline lookup yields CDR1 MNHEY and CDR2 SMNVEV (reference sequence). Written as DNA, the CDR3 is TGTGCCAGCAGCCTTCCGGGCGGGGGAGGCAGAAATGAGCAGTTCTTC. Its protein product is CASSLPGGGGRNEQFF.

This clonotype was seen a handful of times. V gene TRBV12-3 or TRBV12-4 combines with J gene TRBJ2-1, with D hard to call. There are 14 residues in the CDR3. V lost 2 bases to trimming and J lost 7 bases, with 12 bases between them. CDR3 bases: TGTGCCAGCAGTTTACCCACAAGTTCGAATGAGCAGTTCTTC. Protein sequence: CASSLPTSSNEQFF.

This chain links TRBV6-5 with TRBJ1-1; TRBD1 might be the D (5 bases). The CDR3 consists of 13 residues. Trimming removed 3 bases from V and 2 bases from J, with 7 bases in between. CDR1 and CDR2 from the germline V gene are MNHEY and SVGAGI. The CDR3 spells CASSYGTNTEAFF. In nucleotides, the CDR3 is TGTGCCAGCAGTTATGGGACTAACACTGAAGCTTTCTTT.

This clonotype was observed a few times. This CDR3 reads CSALQAPYEQYF. CDR3 in DNA: TGCAGTGCTTTGCAGGCCCCCTACGAGCAGTACTTC. V and J are TRBV20-1 and TRBJ2-7; D not resolved. Germline loops: CDR1 DFQATT, CDR2 SNEGSKA (reference sequence). The CDR3 consists of 12 residues. Trimming pared 5 bases from V and 2 bases from J, leaving 10 bases between.

This clonotype was detected only a few times. The chain joins TRBV7-6 to TRBJ2-1; TRBD1 is a possible D gene (7 bases). Trimming removed 5 bases from V and 7 bases from J, with 15 bases in between. Germline V lookup: CDR1 SGHVS, CDR2 FNYEAQ. The CDR3 covers 14 residues. The CDR3 DNA reads as TGTGCCAGCAGCCCTTACCAGGGGGGAAATGAGCAGTTCTTC. Translated: CASSPYQGGNEQFF.

CDR3 in amino acids: CASSLASGDYGYTF. Written as DNA, the CDR3 is TGTGCCAGCAGCTTAGCCTCAGGGGACTATGGCTACACCTTC. The chain combines TRBV7-9 with TRBJ1-2; maybe TRBD1 (6 bases). Germline lookup yields CDR1 SEHNR and CDR2 FQNEAQ (reference sequence). The CDR3 is 14 amino acids. Trimming cost V 0 bases and J 3 bases, with 8 bases left between them. Full variable domain (missing parts from reference TRBV7-9 and TRBJ1-2): DTGVSQNPRHKITKRGQNVTFRCDPISEHNRLYWYRQTLGQGPEFLTYFQNEAQLEKSRLLSDRFSAERPKGSFSTLEIQRTEQGDSAMYLCASSLASGDYGYTFGSGTRLTVV.

The CDR3 here is CSARAGGVEGYTF. For the CDR3, the DNA is TGCAGTGCTAGAGCGGGGGGCGTGGAGGGCTACACCTTC. The chain links TRBV20-1 to TRBJ1-2; D may be TRBD1 (6 bases). The CDR3 is 13 residues long. In germline, CDR1 is DFQATT, CDR2 SNEGSKA (reference sequence). V lost 1 base, J lost 8 bases, and 14 bases lay in between.

This clonotype has more than one count but fewer than ten. V and J are TRBV24-1 and TRBJ2-2, with D perhaps matching TRBD1 or TRBD2 (6 bases each). In germline, CDR1 is KGHDR, CDR2 SFDVKD. Trimming pared 2 bases from V and 6 bases from J, leaving 15 bases between. The CDR3 covers 16 residues. The CDR3 region has the DNA TGTGCCACCAGTGATTCGGGGGCCGGGGAGGCCGGGGAGCTGTTTTTT. Its protein product is CATSDSGAGEAGELFF.

The rearrangement uses TRBV5-1 and TRBJ2-2; D gene uncertain. CDR1 and CDR2 (germline): SGHRS, YFSETQ. V dropped 2 bases and J dropped 4 bases, with 9 bases sitting between them. This CDR3 region has 14 residues. CDR3 region: CASSFHTRTGELFF. The CDR3 nucleotides read TGCGCCAGCAGCTTTCACACCCGCACCGGGGAGCTGTTTTTT. Filled out from reference TRBV5-1 and TRBJ2-2, the complete variable domain reads KAGVTQTPRYLIKTRGQQVTLSCSPISGHRSVSWYQQTPGQGLQFLFEYFSETQRNKGNFPGRFSGRQFSNSRSEMNVSTLELGDSALYLCASSFHTRTGELFFGEGSRLTVL.

The chain joins TRBV29-1 to TRBJ2-3; the D gene is possibly TRBD2 (5 bases). In germline, CDR1 is SQVTM, CDR2 ANQGSEA. The CDR3 loop spans 15 amino acids. V was cut by 8 bases and J by 0 bases, with 18 bases left in between. The CDR3 DNA follows: TGCAGCCCCGCGGGCATCCTAACTAGCACAGATACGCAGTATTTT. Amino acids: CSPAGILTSTDTQYF.

The genes are TRBV11-2 and TRBJ2-4; D is unresolved. Germline CDR1 reads SGHAT; CDR2 reads FQNNGV. The CDR3 is made up of 15 amino acids. V was clipped by 7 bases and J by 0 bases, with 13 bases between them. DNA for the CDR3: TGTGCCAGCACCCATAACGTCCTAGCCAAAAACATTCAGTACTTC. This translates into CASTHNVLAKNIQYF.

This clonotype has more than one count but fewer than ten. The rearrangement uses TRBV6-5 and TRBJ2-2; the D is unclear. Germline CDR1 is MNHEY and CDR2 is SVGAGI. The V end was cut by 6 bases, the J end by 1 base, with 9 bases between. This CDR3 spans 14 amino acids. For the CDR3, the DNA is TGTGCCAGCAGAACCAATATGAACACCGGGGAGCTGTTTTTT. This gives the protein CASRTNMNTGELFF.

The CDR3 region is CASSPYSGGTDTQYF. The CDR3 DNA reads as TGTGCCAGCTCACCCTATAGTGGAGGCACAGATACGCAGTATTTT. The chain couples TRBV18 to TRBJ2-3, with D unresolved. Germline assignment: CDR1 KGHSH and CDR2 LQKENI. This CDR3 is built from 15 residues. V was clipped by 3 bases and J by 1 base, with 11 bases between them.

This sequence joins TRBV4-1 and TRBJ2-7; D may correspond to TRBD1 or TRBD2 (5 bases each). This CDR3 spans 14 amino acids. V was trimmed by 0 bases and J by 3 bases, leaving 9 bases between them. From germline, CDR1 is MGHRA and CDR2 YSYEKL. CDR3 sequence reads: CASSQEGRGYEQYF. CDR3 coding DNA: TGCGCCAGCAGCCAAGAGGGACGGGGCTACGAGCAGTACTTC.

The chain links TRBV19 to TRBJ2-5; 8 bases map to TRBD1. After removal of 7 bases from V and 0 bases from J, the junction contained 7 bases not matched to a gene. CDR1 LNHDA and CDR2 SQIVND come from the germline V gene (reference sequence). The CDR3 has 15 amino acids. CDR3 sequence reads: CASKGTGGYQETQYF. CDR3 nucleotide sequence: TGTGCCAGTAAAGGTACAGGGGGTTACCAAGAGACCCAGTACTTC.

The rearrangement links TRBV5-1 to TRBJ1-1; D perhaps matches TRBD1 (5 bases). Germline-derived CDR1 and CDR2 are SGHRS and YFSETQ. Trimming took 0 bases from V and 8 from J, leaving 8 bases between them. The CDR3 contains 12 residues. This CDR3 is CASSLVPGEAFF. CDR3 DNA sequence: TGCGCCAGCAGCTTGGTGCCAGGGGAAGCTTTCTTT.

The table lists this clonotype with a few counts. The V call is TRBV11-2, the J call TRBJ2-7, with 7 positions matching TRBD2. CDR1 and CDR2 (germline): SGHAT, FQNNGV. The CDR3 extends over 15 amino acids. The V segment lost 1 base and the J segment 2 bases; nucleotides outside the gene matches: 5. CDR3 sequence reads: CASSLVAGVTYEQYF. CDR3 nucleotide sequence: TGTGCCAGCAGCTTAGTGGCGGGGGTAACCTACGAGCAGTACTTC.

The chain employs TRBV5-1 and TRBJ2-7; D is perhaps TRBD2 (5 bases). The V end was cut by 0 bases, the J end by 9 bases, with 10 bases between. CDR1 SGHRS and CDR2 YFSETQ come from the germline V gene. This CDR3 has 12 amino acids. The DNA for the CDR3 is TGCGCCAGCAGCTTGGAAGAGGGATCGCAGTACTTC. This sequence encodes CASSLEEGSQYF.

There are a few counts of this clonotype. The chain couples TRBV4-3 to TRBJ1-4, with D uncertain. Germline V gene data show CDR1 as LGHNA and CDR2 as YSLEER. V lost 0 bases to trimming and J lost 6 bases, with 17 bases between them. This CDR3 spans 17 amino acids. The CDR3 DNA reads TGCGCCAGCAGCCAAGAAACAGCGAGACTTCGGGATGAAAAACTGTTTTTT. As protein: CASSQETARLRDEKLFF.

The gene calls are TRBV7-9 and TRBJ1-1; tentatively, D is TRBD1 (5 bases). CDR3 size: 15 residues. Germline loops: CDR1 SEHNR, CDR2 FQNEAQ (reference sequence). V shed 5 bases and J shed 2 bases, with 15 bases lying between them. CDR3: CASSPGGGYNTEAFF. The CDR3 DNA follows: TGTGCCAGCAGCCCCGGCGGGGGGTATAACACTGAAGCTTTCTTT.

The V and J genes are TRBV11-2 and TRBJ2-1; a possible D gene is TRBD1 (6 bases). The CDR3 has 18 amino acids. Trimming removed 2 bases from V and 6 bases from J, with 23 bases in between. Germline CDR1 is SGHAT and CDR2 is FQNNGV. The CDR3 here is CASSLTLPPTGYSNEQFF. In DNA form, the CDR3 reads TGTGCCAGCAGCTTAACCCTCCCGCCCACAGGGTACAGCAATGAGCAGTTCTTC.

V and J are TRBV18 and TRBJ2-1, with 10 bases that match TRBD1. Germline CDR1 and CDR2: KGHSH and LQKENI. V shed 8 bases, J shed 1 base, and the junction held 5 bases outside the gene matches. CDR3 length: 15 amino acids. CDR3 region: CASRTGGTSYNEQFF. The CDR3 DNA follows: TGTGCCAGCCGGACAGGGGGGACATCCTACAATGAGCAGTTCTTC.